This T cell receptor beta chain was observed in a study of monozygotic twins with inflammatory bowel disease (dated by TCRdb to the late 2010s). For context, the study as a whole: In total, about 28 monozygotic twin pairs made up the full study: 19 Danish pairs, all IBD-discordant, plus nine German pairs, of which four were IBD-concordant and five were IBD-discordant. Each individual had, on average, about 151 000 unique TCRalpha sequences and 181 000 unique TCRbeta sequences available for analysis. Within discordant pairs, disease-associated traits were sought mainly by comparing IBD patients with their genetically identical healthy co-twins. What the work shows at the level of the full study, not this receptor alone: Compared with healthy twins, IBD patients shared fewer clonotypes with other individuals, and the difference was most pronounced in patients with signs of disease activity. Different T cell subtypes could not be distinguished in the analysis. Differing immunosuppressive treatments among patients may have added background noise and inter-individual variability to the repertoires. Repertoire similarity did not differ between concordant and discordant twins, which could be due to limited statistical power. IBD patients had lower TCRbeta repertoire diversity, measured by the inverse Simpson index, than their healthy co-twins. The results gave no support for a single strong signal or clonotype linked to IBD.

From each donor, an approximately 2.4 ml peripheral blood sample was drawn into PAXgene tubes and stored at -80 degrees C. Without any T cell sorting, total RNA was extracted from whole blood using the PAXgene blood miRNA kit on an automated QIAcube. Peripheral blood from monozygotic twin pairs who were concordant or discordant for inflammatory bowel disease underwent deep TCRalpha and TCRbeta repertoire profiling using unique molecular barcoding. For every twin pair, smoking habits were documented, and each individual was categorised as a current, former or never smoker. Spanning cysteine to phenylalanine, the CDR3 consists of 13 amino acids. A DNA sequence was not provided. Sequences SGHNT (CDR1) and YYREEE (CDR2) are obtained from the germline V gene (reference sequence). In regard to this clonotype: Its antigen has not been determined.

The method behind the library was 5' RACE. Preparation of each TCR library used around 3.5 ug of total RNA. For each sample, cDNA was synthesized in eight separate reactions using SMARTScribe reverse transcriptase. During cDNA synthesis, unique molecular identifiers containing a 6-nucleotide sample barcode were introduced by template switching. TCRalpha and TCRbeta cDNA was amplified by two nested PCRs of about 15 and 9 cycles, with bead purification after each PCR. Before amplification, the cDNA was both treated with uracil DNA-glycosylase and purified with the QIAquick PCR purification kit. The second PCR added Illumina TruSeq-compatible adapters along with sample-specific barcodes. TapeStation and Qubit were used to check library quality and concentration, and 5 ng of each library was pooled. Sequencing of the pooled libraries was done on an Illumina HiSeq2500 single-index Rapid Run using custom sequencing primers and 2 x 100 bp reads. Per the source publication's procedure: PCR and sequencing errors were corrected by UMI-based consensus assembly using MiGEC version 1.2.6. MiXCR version 2.1.1 was used for V(D)J alignment, clonotype assembly and CDR3 extraction. Normalisation of gene usage, clonotype sharing and MAIT/NKT TCR abundance was achieved by analysing the top 1000, 10 000 and 20 000 clonotypes per sample. Diversity was computed as the inverse Simpson index with the vegan R package after downsampling to 27 000 UMIs. Statistical testing used paired Mann-Whitney U tests on the discordant twin pairs and applied Benjamini-Hochberg correction for multiple testing. After reprocessing by TCRdb, each CDR3 protein sequence is one entry, and no DNA is given. For this entry, the V and J calls and clone size follow TCRdb and not the study's own pipeline. The table for this sample lists some 90,000 distinct CDR3 sequences. The ten largest make up roughly 7.4% of the sample.

The chain was built from TRBV5-4 and TRBJ2-3; no DNA is available, so the TRBD2 call from TCRdb remains unchecked. This clonotype was sampled from a human donor with ulcerative colitis or Crohn's disease, or a healthy co-twin of an affected twin (not recorded which). Sample: blood. For the CDR3, the sequence is CASSTSGVYTQYF.